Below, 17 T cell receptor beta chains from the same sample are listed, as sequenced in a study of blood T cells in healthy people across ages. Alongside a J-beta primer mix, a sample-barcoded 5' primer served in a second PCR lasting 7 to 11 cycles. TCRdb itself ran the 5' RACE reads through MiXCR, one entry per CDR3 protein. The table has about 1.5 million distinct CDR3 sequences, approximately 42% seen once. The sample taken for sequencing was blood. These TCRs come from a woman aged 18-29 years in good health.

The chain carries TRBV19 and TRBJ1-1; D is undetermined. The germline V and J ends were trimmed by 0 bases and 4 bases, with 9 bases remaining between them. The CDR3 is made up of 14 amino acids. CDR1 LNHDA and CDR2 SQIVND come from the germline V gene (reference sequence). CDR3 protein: CASSIEARATEAFF. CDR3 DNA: TGTGCCAGTAGTATAGAGGCAAGGGCCACTGAAGCTTTCTTT.

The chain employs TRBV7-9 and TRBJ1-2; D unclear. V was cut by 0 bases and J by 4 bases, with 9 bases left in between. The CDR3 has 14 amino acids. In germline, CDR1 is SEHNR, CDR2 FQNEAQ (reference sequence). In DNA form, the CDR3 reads TGTGCCAGCAGCTTAGCCACGGTCTCCTATGGCTACACCTTC. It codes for CASSLATVSYGYTF.

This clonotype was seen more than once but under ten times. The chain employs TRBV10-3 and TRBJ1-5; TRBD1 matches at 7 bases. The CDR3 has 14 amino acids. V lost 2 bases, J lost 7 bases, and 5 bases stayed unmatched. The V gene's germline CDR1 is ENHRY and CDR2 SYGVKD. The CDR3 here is CAISEGTAGQPQHF. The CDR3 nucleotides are TGTGCCATCAGTGAGGGGACAGCCGGGCAGCCCCAGCATTTT.

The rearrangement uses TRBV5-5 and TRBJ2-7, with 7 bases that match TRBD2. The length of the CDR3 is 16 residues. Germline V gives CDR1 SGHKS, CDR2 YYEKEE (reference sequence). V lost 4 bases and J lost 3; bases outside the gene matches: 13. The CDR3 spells CASSGGGEPHIYEQYF. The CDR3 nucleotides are TGTGCCAGCAGCGGTGGGGGGGAGCCACATATCTACGAGCAGTACTTC. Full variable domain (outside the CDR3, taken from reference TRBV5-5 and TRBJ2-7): DAGVTQSPTHLIKTRGQQVTLRCSPISGHKSVSWYQQVLGQGPQFIFQYYEKEERGRGNFPDRFSARQFPNYSSELNVNALLLGDSALYLCASSGGGEPHIYEQYFGPGTRLTVT.

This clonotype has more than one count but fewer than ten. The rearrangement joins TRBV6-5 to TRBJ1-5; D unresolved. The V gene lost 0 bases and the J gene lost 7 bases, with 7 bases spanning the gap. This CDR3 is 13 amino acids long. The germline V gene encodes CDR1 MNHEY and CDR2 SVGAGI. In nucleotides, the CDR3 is TGTGCCAGCAGTTACTCGGCATCCCAGCCCCAGCATTTT. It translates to CASSYSASQPQHF.

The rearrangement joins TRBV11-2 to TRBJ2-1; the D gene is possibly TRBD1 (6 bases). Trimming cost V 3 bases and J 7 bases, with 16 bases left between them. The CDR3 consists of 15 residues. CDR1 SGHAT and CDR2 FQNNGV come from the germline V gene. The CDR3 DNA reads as TGTGCCAGCAGCTTGTTCGCTCAGGGGACGAATGAGCAGTTCTTC. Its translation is CASSLFAQGTNEQFF.

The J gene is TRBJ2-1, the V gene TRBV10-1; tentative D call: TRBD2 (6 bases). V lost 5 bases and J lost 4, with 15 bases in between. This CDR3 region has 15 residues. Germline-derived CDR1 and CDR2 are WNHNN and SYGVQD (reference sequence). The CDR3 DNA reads TGCGCCAGCAGTACCGGGGGATTCCAATACAATGAGCAGTTCTTC. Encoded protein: CASSTGGFQYNEQFF.

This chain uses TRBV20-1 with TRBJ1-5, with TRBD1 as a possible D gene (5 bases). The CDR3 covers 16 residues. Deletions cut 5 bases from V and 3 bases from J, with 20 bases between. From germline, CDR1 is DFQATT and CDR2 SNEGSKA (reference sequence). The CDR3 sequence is CSAPRGGDTDNQPQHF. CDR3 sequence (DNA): TGCAGTGCTCCCCGCGGGGGTGATACTGACAATCAGCCCCAGCATTTT.

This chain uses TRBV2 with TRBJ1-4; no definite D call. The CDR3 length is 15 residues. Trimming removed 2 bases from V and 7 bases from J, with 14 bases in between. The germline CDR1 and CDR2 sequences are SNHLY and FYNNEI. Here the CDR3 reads CASSEPSGRFEKLFF. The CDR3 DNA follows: TGTGCCAGCAGTGAACCCTCCGGGCGGTTTGAAAAACTGTTTTTT.

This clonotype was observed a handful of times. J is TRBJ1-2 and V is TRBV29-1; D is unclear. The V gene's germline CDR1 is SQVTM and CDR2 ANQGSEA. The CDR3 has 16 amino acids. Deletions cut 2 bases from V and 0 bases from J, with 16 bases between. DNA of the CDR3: TGCAGCGTTGAAACCCCGTGGGGTGGCGCTAACTATGGCTACACCTTC. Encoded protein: CSVETPWGGANYGYTF.

The CDR3 DNA sequence: TGTGCCAGCAGTTACGGCGCAGAACTTATGAACACTGAAGCTTTCTTT. Amino acid sequence: CASSYGAELMNTEAFF. The rearrangement uses TRBV6-2 or TRBV6-3 and TRBJ1-1; D is uncertain. Germline V gene lookup returns CDR1 MNHEY and CDR2 SVGEGT. The length of the CDR3 is 16 residues. Trimming removed 2 bases at V and 0 bases at J, with 13 bases between.

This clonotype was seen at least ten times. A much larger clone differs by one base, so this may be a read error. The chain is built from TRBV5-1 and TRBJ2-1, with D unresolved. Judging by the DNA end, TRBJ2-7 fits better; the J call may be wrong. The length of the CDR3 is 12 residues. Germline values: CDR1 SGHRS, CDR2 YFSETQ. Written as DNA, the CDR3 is TGCGCCAGCAGCTACAACTACAATGAGCAGTACTTC. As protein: CASSYNYNEQYF.

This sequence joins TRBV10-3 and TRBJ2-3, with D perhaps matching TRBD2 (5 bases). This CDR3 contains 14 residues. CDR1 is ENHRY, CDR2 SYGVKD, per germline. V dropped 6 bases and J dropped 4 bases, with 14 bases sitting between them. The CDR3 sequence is CAIRVAPSSDTQYF. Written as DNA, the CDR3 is TGTGCCATCAGAGTGGCTCCTAGCTCAGATACGCAGTATTTT.

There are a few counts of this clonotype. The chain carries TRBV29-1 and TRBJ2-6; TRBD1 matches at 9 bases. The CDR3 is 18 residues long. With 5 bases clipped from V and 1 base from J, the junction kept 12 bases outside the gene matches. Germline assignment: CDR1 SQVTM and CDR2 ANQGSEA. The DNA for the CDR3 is TGCAGCGTTACCTTTTGGGACAGGGAAAATTCTGGGGCCAACGTCCTGACTTTC. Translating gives CSVTFWDRENSGANVLTF.

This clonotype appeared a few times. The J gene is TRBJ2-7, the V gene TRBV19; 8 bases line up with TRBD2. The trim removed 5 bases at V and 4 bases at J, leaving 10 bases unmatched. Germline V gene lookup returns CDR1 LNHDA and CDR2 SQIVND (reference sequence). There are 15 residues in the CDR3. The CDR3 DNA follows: TGTGCCAGTAGTTTGGGTAGCGGGACGAGATACGAGCAGTACTTC. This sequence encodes CASSLGSGTRYEQYF.

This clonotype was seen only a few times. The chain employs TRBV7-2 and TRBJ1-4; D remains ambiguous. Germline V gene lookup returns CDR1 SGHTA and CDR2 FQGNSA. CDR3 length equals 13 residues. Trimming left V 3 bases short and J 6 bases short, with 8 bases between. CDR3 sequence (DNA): TGTGCCAGCAGCTTGACGACCGATGAAAAACTGTTTTTT. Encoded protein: CASSLTTDEKLFF. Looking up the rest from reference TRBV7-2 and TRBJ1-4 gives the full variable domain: GAGVSQSPSNKVTEKGKDVELRCDPISGHTALYWYRQSLGQGLEFLIYFQGNSAPDKSGLPSDRFSAERTGGSVSTLTIQRTQQEDSAVYLCASSLTTDEKLFFGSGTQLSVL.

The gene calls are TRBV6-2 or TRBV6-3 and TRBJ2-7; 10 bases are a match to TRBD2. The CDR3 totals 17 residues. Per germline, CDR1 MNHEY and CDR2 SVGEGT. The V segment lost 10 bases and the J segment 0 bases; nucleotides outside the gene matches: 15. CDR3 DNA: TGTGCCATAGGCCGGGGACTAGCGCCTGGGGGCTCCTACGAGCAGTACTTC. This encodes CAIGRGLAPGGSYEQYF.